Below, 22 T cell receptor beta chains from the same sample are listed, as sequenced in a study of blood T cell repertoires in COVID-19. Assay used: immunoSEQ multiplex PCR; TCRdb lists only in-frame clones, some missing. Of about 180,000 clones listed, roughly 80% were seen once; the top ten hold under 15%. The sequenced sample consisted of PBMCs or T cells enriched from blood (not recorded which). All receptors come from a man aged 55 to 69 who had been exposed to COVID-19.

This clone was found many times. The genes are TRBV28 and TRBJ1-6; TRBD1 agrees at 8 bases. There are 15 residues in the CDR3. The V and J ends lost 3 bases and 7 bases, in that order; junction bases with no gene match: 5. The germline V gene encodes CDR1 MDHEN and CDR2 SYDVKM. CDR3 sequence reads: CASSLTGAKNSPLHF. In DNA form, the CDR3 reads TGTGCCAGCAGTTTGACAGGGGCTAAAAATTCACCCCTCCACTTT.

V usage is TRBV6-5 and J usage is TRBJ1-5; TRBD1 might be the D (6 bases). The germline CDR1 and CDR2 sequences are MNHEY and SVGAGI. V shed 2 bases and J shed 2 bases, with 10 bases lying between them. The CDR3 extends over 15 amino acids. This CDR3 reads CASSYAGVGNQPQHF. Written as DNA, the CDR3 is TGTGCCAGCAGTTACGCAGGGGTAGGCAATCAGCCCCAGCATTTT.

DNA of the CDR3: TGTGCCAGCAGCCCGACTCTCAAACAAGAGACCCAGTACTTC. Protein sequence: CASSPTLKQETQYF. The J gene is TRBJ2-5, the V gene TRBV7-9; no clear D. This CDR3 contains 14 residues. The V end lost 5 bases, the J end lost 2 bases, and 12 bases lay between the germline ends. Germline CDR1 and CDR2: SEHNR and FQNEAQ (reference sequence).

This chain uses TRBV7-3 with TRBJ2-2, with a tentative D call TRBD1 (5 bases). The CDR3 totals 17 residues. V gave up 5 bases and J gave up 0 bases, with 16 bases separating them. In germline, CDR1 is SGHTA, CDR2 FQGTGA. As DNA, the CDR3 is TGTGCCAGCAGCCAAACCCCCCAGGGCCCGAACACCGGGGAGCTGTTTTTT. Translated, it gives CASSQTPQGPNTGELFF.

This chain uses TRBV11-2 with TRBJ2-3, with 9 positions matching TRBD1. This CDR3 is 18 amino acids long. Germline V gene sequence: CDR1 SGHAT, CDR2 FQNNGV. Unmatched junction bases numbered 11, after V lost 1 base and J lost 3 bases. The CDR3: CASSLGATGTGRTDTQYF. The CDR3 DNA reads as TGTGCCAGCAGCTTAGGGGCTACCGGGACAGGGAGGACAGATACGCAGTATTTT. The full variable domain, completed using reference TRBV11-2 and TRBJ2-3, is EAGVAQSPRYKIIEKRQSVAFWCNPISGHATLYWYQQILGQGPKLLIQFQNNGVVDDSQLPKDRFSAERLKGVDSTLKIQPAKLEDSAVYLCASSLGATGTGRTDTQYFGPGTRLTVL.

Only one count was recorded for this clone. V and J are TRBV29-1 and TRBJ2-1; maybe TRBD2 (5 bases). The V end lost 7 bases, the J end lost 4 bases, and 11 bases lay between the germline ends. CDR3 length equals 12 residues. Germline CDR1 and CDR2: SQVTM and ANQGSEA. The CDR3 DNA sequence: TGCAGCGGTGACGGACTTTACAATGAGCAGTTCTTC. Protein sequence: CSGDGLYNEQFF.

V usage is TRBV7-9 and J usage is TRBJ2-2; 8 nucleotides agree with TRBD2. Germline V gives CDR1 SEHNR, CDR2 FQNEAQ (reference sequence). Trimming at V came to 5 bases and at J to 1 base, leaving 15 bases not matched to a gene. The CDR3 consists of 19 residues. The CDR3 region is CASSPGPTGGLVNTGELFF. The DNA of the CDR3 is TGTGCCAGCAGCCCAGGACCAACGGGAGGGCTGGTGAACACCGGGGAGCTGTTTTTT.

The gene calls are TRBV7-3 and TRBJ1-5; TRBD1 agrees at 7 bases. Trimming removed 5 bases from V and 9 bases from J; junction bases left unmatched: 4. This CDR3 region has 12 residues. Germline V gene lookup returns CDR1 SGHTA and CDR2 FQGTGA. In DNA, the CDR3 is TGTGCCAGCAGCCGCCCAGGGGGGCCCCAGCATTTT. This codes for CASSRPGGPQHF.

With respect to this clone: Other DNA sequences in this sample translate to the same CDR3. The V call is TRBV19, the J call TRBJ1-5; the D is unclear. The germline V and J ends were trimmed by 0 bases and 6 bases, with 6 bases remaining between them. Germline V lookup: CDR1 LNHDA, CDR2 SQIVND (reference sequence). The length of the CDR3 is 13 residues. The CDR3 here is CASSIDRVQPQHF. CDR3 nucleotide sequence: TGTGCCAGTAGTATAGATCGAGTTCAGCCCCAGCATTTT.

The chain joins TRBV30 to TRBJ1-2; 7 bases fit TRBD1. Germline lookup yields CDR1 GTSNPN and CDR2 SVGIG (reference sequence). CDR3 length equals 15 residues. V lost 4 bases to trimming and J lost 4 bases; unmatched junction nucleotides: 12. CDR3 bases: TGTGCCTGGACCACTCCCCTGACAGGGCCCTATGGCTACACCTTC. It is translated as CAWTTPLTGPYGYTF.

J is TRBJ1-2 and V is TRBV5-1; 10 bases agree with TRBD1. Germline-derived CDR1 and CDR2 are SGHRS and YFSETQ. This CDR3 is built from 15 residues. V shed 2 bases, J shed 8 bases, and the junction held 9 bases outside the gene matches. DNA of the CDR3: TGCGCCAGCAGCTTCAACCGGGACAGGGGAGGCGGCTACACCTTC. Its protein is CASSFNRDRGGGYTF.

The CDR3 DNA reads as TGTGCCAGCAGCTTAGTAGTGAGGGAGGGCCTCTCAGATACGCAGTATTTT. As protein: CASSLVVREGLSDTQYF. The chain has TRBV7-9 and TRBJ2-3, with 7 bases matching TRBD2. V shed 1 base, J shed 4 bases, and the junction held 11 bases outside the gene matches. The CDR3 is 17 amino acids. Germline V gene data show CDR1 as SEHNR and CDR2 as FQNEAQ (reference sequence).

The V gene is TRBV7-9, the J gene TRBJ2-3; D is unresolved. V dropped 1 base and J dropped 2 bases, with 7 bases sitting between them. This CDR3 contains 14 residues. Germline lookup yields CDR1 SEHNR and CDR2 FQNEAQ (reference sequence). Here the CDR3 reads CASSLGGITDTQYF. CDR3 sequence (DNA): TGTGCCAGCAGCTTAGGCGGTATCACAGATACGCAGTATTTT.

There are a few counts of this clone. The chain couples TRBV5-4 to TRBJ2-2, with 8 bases that match TRBD1. The germline V gene has CDR1 SGHNT and CDR2 YYREEE (reference sequence). After removal of 2 bases from V and 7 bases from J, the junction contained 10 bases not matched to a gene. The CDR3 has 16 amino acids. CDR3 DNA sequence: TGTGCCAGCAGCTTAGGACAGGGCCTGCAAAACGGGGAGCTGTTTTTT. This codes for CASSLGQGLQNGELFF.

The chain has TRBV7-2 and TRBJ2-1; D is uncertain. The CDR3 is 11 residues long. The ends were cut back, 2 bases at V and 8 bases at J, with 4 bases in the middle. From germline, CDR1 is SGHTA and CDR2 FQGNSA. The CDR3 is CASSLFDEQFF. In DNA form, the CDR3 reads TGTGCCAGCAGCTTATTCGATGAGCAGTTCTTC.

This rearrangement joins TRBV19 to TRBJ1-2, with 8 bases identical to TRBD1. After removal of 0 bases from V and 4 bases from J, the junction contained 4 bases not matched to a gene. Germline-derived CDR1 and CDR2 are LNHDA and SQIVND (reference sequence). The CDR3 length is 15 residues. CDR3 residues: CASSIDPTGVYGYTF. In DNA, the CDR3 is TGTGCCAGTAGTATAGACCCGACAGGGGTCTATGGCTACACCTTC.

V is TRBV11-3 and J is TRBJ2-7; D is perhaps TRBD2 (5 bases). Trimming pared 0 bases from V and 2 bases from J, leaving 14 bases between. The CDR3 covers 16 residues. Per germline, CDR1 SGHNT and CDR2 YENEEA. CDR3 nucleotide sequence: TGTGCCAGCAGCTTAGATCGAGGGATTGCGACCTACGAGCAGTACTTC. Residues: CASSLDRGIATYEQYF.

This chain links TRBV9 with TRBJ1-1, with TRBD1 matching 8 bases. With 0 bases clipped from V and 13 bases from J, the junction kept 14 bases outside the gene matches. The CDR3 runs to 15 residues. Per germline, CDR1 SGDLS and CDR2 YYNGEE. CDR3 sequence (DNA): TGTGCCAGCAGCGTAGTCATGCCAGGGGGCGCATCGGATTTCTTT. Protein product: CASSVVMPGGASDFF.

The chain employs TRBV30 and TRBJ1-1; weak D call: TRBD1 (5 bases). Between the trimmed V and J ends, which lost 0 bases and 4 bases, there was a span of 15 bases. Per germline, CDR1 GTSNPN and CDR2 SVGIG (reference sequence). The CDR3 has 15 amino acids. In DNA form, the CDR3 reads TGTGCCTGGAGTGTATGGGGGGGGAGCTCCACTGAAGCTTTCTTT. Translating it yields CAWSVWGGSSTEAFF.

The rearrangement links TRBV10-2 to TRBJ2-5; a weak D match, TRBD1 (6 bases). The CDR3 loop spans 15 amino acids. Trimming removed 1 base at V and 3 bases at J, with 12 bases between. Germline values: CDR1 WSHSY, CDR2 SAAADI. The CDR3 nucleotides read TGCGCCAGCAGTGAGTGGGGGCAGGTGGAAGAGACCCAGTACTTC. The encoded protein is CASSEWGQVEETQYF.

The J gene is TRBJ2-3, the V gene TRBV7-9; the match to TRBD2 covers 9 bases. This CDR3 comprises 14 residues. Losses at the gene ends were 5 bases for V and 1 base for J; bases not matched to a gene: 1. The V gene's germline CDR1 is SEHNR and CDR2 FQNEAQ (reference sequence). The CDR3 spells CASSRTSGTDTQYF. DNA for the CDR3: TGTGCCAGCAGCCGGACTAGCGGCACAGATACGCAGTATTTT.

The chain uses TRBV19 and TRBJ2-1; 13 nucleotides agree with TRBD2. The germline V gene has CDR1 LNHDA and CDR2 SQIVND (reference sequence). The CDR3 loop spans 21 amino acids. With V trimmed by 6 bases and J by 9 bases, 26 bases remained unmatched. The CDR3 loop reads CASSTYRGQGERLAGGGEQFF. The CDR3 DNA is TGTGCCAGTAGCACCTACCGGGGACAGGGGGAGAGACTAGCGGGAGGCGGTGAGCAGTTCTTC.